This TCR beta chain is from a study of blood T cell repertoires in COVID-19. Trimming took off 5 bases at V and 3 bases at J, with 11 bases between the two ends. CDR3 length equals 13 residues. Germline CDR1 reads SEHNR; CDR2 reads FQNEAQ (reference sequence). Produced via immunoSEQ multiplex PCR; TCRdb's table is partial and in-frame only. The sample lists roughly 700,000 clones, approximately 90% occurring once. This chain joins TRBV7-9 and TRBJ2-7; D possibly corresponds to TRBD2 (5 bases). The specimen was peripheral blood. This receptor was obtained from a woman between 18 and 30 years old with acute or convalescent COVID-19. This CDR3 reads CASSVGSVYEQYF. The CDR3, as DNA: TGTGCCAGCAGCGTAGGGAGCGTCTACGAGCAGTACTTC.